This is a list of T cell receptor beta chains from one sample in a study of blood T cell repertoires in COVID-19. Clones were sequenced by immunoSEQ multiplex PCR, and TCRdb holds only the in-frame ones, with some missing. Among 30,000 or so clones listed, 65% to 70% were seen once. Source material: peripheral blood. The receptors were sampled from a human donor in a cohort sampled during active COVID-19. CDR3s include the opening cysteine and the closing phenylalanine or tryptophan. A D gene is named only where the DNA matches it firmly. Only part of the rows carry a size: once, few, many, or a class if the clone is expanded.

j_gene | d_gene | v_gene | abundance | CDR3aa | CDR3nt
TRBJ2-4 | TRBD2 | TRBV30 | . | CAWRREAGPPYF | TGTGCCTGGAGGCGGGAGGCAGGGCCCCCGTACTTC
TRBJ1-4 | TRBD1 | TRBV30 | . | CAWSHPQGGTNEKLFF | TGTGCCTGGAGTCACCCGCAGGGGGGCACTAATGAAAAACTGTTTTTT
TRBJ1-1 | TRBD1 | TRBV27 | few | CASSIRQGMVDTEAFF | TGTGCCAGCAGTATTCGACAGGGGATGGTTGACACTGAAGCTTTCTTT
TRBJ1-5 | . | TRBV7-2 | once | CASSLAGGGQQPQHF | TGTGCCAGCAGCTTAGCGGGCGGGGGGCAACAGCCCCAGCATTTT
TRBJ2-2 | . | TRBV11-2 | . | CASSSRTVNTGELFF | TGTGCCAGCAGCTCCCGGACAGTGAACACCGGGGAGCTGTTTTTT
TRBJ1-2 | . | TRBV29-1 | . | CSVPGQGFYGYTF | TGCAGCGTTCCCGGACAAGGTTTCTATGGCTACACCTTC
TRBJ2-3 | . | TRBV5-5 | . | CASSFYYSSTDTQYF | TGTGCCAGCAGCTTTTATTACTCTAGCACAGATACGCAGTATTTT
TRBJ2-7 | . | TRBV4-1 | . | CASSQATSSYEQYF | TGCGCCAGCAGCCAAGCGACAAGCTCCTACGAGCAGTACTTC
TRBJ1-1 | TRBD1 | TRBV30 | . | CAWGGQNDMNTEAFF | TGTGCCTGGGGGGGACAGAATGATATGAACACTGAAGCTTTCTTT
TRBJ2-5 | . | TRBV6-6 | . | CASSYSARGETQYF | TGTGCCAGCAGTTACTCGGCTAGGGGAGAGACCCAGTACTTC
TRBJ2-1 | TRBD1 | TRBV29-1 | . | CSVTGATYNEQFF | TGCAGCGTCACAGGGGCCACCTACAATGAGCAGTTCTTC
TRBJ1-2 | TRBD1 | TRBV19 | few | CASRPGTGGDWGYTF | TGTGCCAGTAGGCCGGGGACAGGGGGGGATTGGGGCTACACCTTC
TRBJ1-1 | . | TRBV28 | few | CASSTRWTANTEAFF | TGTGCCAGCAGTACCAGATGGACAGCTAACACTGAAGCTTTCTTT
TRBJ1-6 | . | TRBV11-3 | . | CASSFGGTGSPLHF | TGTGCCAGCAGCTTCGGGGGAACAGGTTCACCCCTCCACTTT
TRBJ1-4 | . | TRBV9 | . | CASSARQSTNEKLFF | TGTGCCAGCAGCGCCAGACAGTCTACTAATGAAAAACTGTTTTTT
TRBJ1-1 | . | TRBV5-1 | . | CASSSGGAIEAFF | TGCGCCAGCAGCTCGGGCGGGGCAATTGAAGCTTTCTTT
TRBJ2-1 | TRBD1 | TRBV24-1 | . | CATSDLARGRSYNEQFF | TGTGCCACCAGTGACCTTGCCAGGGGGCGATCTTACAATGAGCAGTTCTTC
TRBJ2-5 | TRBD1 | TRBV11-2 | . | CASRWDRGETQYF | TGTGCCAGCAGATGGGACAGGGGAGAGACCCAGTACTTC
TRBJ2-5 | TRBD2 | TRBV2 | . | CASSDPSGGPGETQYF | TGTGCCAGCAGTGACCCTAGCGGGGGGCCGGGGGAGACCCAGTACTTC
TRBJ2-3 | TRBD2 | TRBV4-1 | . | CASSLAGAEDTQYF | TGCGCCAGCAGCCTAGCGGGAGCGGAGGATACGCAGTATTTT
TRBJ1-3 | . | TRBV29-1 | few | CSVEYSLSGNTIYF | TGCAGCGTTGAGTACAGCCTCTCTGGAAACACCATATATTTT
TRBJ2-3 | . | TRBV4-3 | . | CASSQDRGTDTQYF | TGCGCCAGCAGCCAAGATCGAGGAACAGATACGCAGTATTTT
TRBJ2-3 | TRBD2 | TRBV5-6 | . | CASSEAGGGTDTQYF | TGTGCCAGCAGCGAAGCGGGGGGAGGCACAGATACGCAGTATTTT
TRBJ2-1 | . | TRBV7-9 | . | CASSLQAGDFEQFF | TGTGCCAGCAGCTTACAGGCAGGGGATTTTGAGCAGTTCTTC
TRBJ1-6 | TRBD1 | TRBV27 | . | CASSSRQGRGSPLHF | TGTGCCAGCAGTTCCCGACAGGGGAGAGGTTCACCCCTCCACTTT
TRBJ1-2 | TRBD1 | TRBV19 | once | CASSPDRGPGGYGYTF | TGTGCCAGTAGTCCGGACAGGGGGCCAGGTGGCTATGGCTACACCTTC
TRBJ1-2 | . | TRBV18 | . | CASSPGGGMEYGYTF | TGTGCCAGCTCCCCCGGCGGGGGGATGGAGTATGGCTACACCTTC
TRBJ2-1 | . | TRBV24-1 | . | CATSDPGTRAYNEQFF | TGTGCCACCAGTGATCCCGGGACTCGTGCGTACAATGAGCAGTTCTTC
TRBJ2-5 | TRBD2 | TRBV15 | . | CATSRLVGTSGGGTQYF | TGTGCCACCAGCAGACTAGTCGGGACTAGCGGAGGGGGGACCCAGTACTTC
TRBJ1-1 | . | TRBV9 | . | CASSRRGGTEAFF | TGTGCCAGCAGCCGGAGGGGGGGCACTGAAGCTTTCTTT
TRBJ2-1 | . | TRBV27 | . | CASSSLASPYNEQFF | TGTGCCAGCAGTTCCCTAGCGAGTCCATACAATGAGCAGTTCTTC
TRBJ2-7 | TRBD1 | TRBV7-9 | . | CASSARDRIYEQYF | TGTGCCAGCAGCGCAAGGGACAGGATCTACGAGCAGTACTTC
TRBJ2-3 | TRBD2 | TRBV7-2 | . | CASSLAGGFRDTQYF | TGTGCCAGCAGCTTAGCGGGAGGGTTTAGAGATACGCAGTATTTT
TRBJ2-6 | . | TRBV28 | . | CASSAQITVSGANVLTF | TGTGCCAGCAGTGCACAAATCACCGTCTCTGGGGCCAACGTCCTGACTTTC
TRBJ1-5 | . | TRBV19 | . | CASSIGARGLRQPQHF | TGTGCCAGTAGTATAGGGGCCAGGGGCCTCAGGCAGCCCCAGCATTTT
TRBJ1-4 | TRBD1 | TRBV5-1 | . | CASSFGQGAEKLFF | TGCGCCAGCAGTTTCGGACAGGGGGCGGAAAAACTGTTTTTT
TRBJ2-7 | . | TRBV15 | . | CATSRDFYEQYF | TGTGCCACCAGCAGAGACTTCTACGAGCAGTACTTC
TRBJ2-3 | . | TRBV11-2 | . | CASSLYQGITDTQYF | TGTGCCAGCAGCTTATACCAGGGAATCACAGATACGCAGTATTTT
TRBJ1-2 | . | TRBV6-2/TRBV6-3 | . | CASSPTVLRGGYTF | TGTGCCAGCAGCCCGACAGTTTTGAGAGGTGGCTACACCTTC
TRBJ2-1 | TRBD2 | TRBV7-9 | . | CASSPLGGGPHNEQFF | TGTGCCAGCAGCCCTCTGGGCGGGGGGCCCCACAATGAGCAGTTCTTC
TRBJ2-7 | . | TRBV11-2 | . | CASSWGRRQGILSYEQYF | TGTGCCAGCAGCTGGGGGCGGAGGCAGGGGATCTTATCCTACGAGCAGTACTTC
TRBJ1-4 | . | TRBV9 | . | CASSKGVDGNEKLFF | TGTGCCAGCAGCAAAGGGGTTGATGGTAATGAAAAACTGTTTTTT
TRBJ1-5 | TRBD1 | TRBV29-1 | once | CSTGTGGDQPQHF | TGCAGCACGGGGACAGGGGGGGATCAGCCCCAGCATTTT
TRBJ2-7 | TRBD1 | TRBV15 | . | CATSRDLGDSSYEQYF | TGTGCCACCAGCAGAGATCTTGGGGACAGCTCCTACGAGCAGTACTTC
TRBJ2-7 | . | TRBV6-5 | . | CASMGGLSYEQYF | TGTGCCAGCATGGGAGGACTATCCTACGAGCAGTACTTC
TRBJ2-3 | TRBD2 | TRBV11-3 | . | CASSLQIAGAGTDTQYF | TGTGCCAGCAGCCTTCAGATAGCGGGAGCCGGCACAGATACGCAGTATTTT
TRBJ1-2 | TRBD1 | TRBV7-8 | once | CASSLAGGQGLGGYTF | TGTGCCAGCAGCTTAGCCGGGGGACAGGGACTAGGCGGCTACACCTTC
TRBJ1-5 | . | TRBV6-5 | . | CASSLETGTQPQHF | TGTGCCAGCAGTTTAGAAACAGGGACCCAGCCCCAGCATTTT